Listed below are T cell receptor beta chains from one sample, sequenced in a study of cytomegalovirus exposure and HLA in healthy donors. Measured with immunoSEQ multiplex PCR; TCRdb has only the in-frame clones, and not every one. The sample contains around 130,000 clones, approximately 80% of which appear only once. Sequencing input: PBMCs. These TCRs come from a woman between 18 and 29 years old in good health and CMV-seropositive. CDR3s include the opening cysteine and the closing phenylalanine or tryptophan. A D gene is named only where the DNA matches it firmly. The size entry is marked missing in some rows and otherwise reads once, few, many or a size class.

.	TRBV7-9	TRBJ1-2	.	CASSLGDFYGYTF	TGTGCCAGCAGCTTAGGGGACTTCTATGGCTACACCTTC
.	TRBV14	TRBJ1-1	.	CASSLLANTEAFF	TGTGCCAGCAGCCTTCTAGCGAACACTGAAGCTTTCTTT
.	TRBV2	TRBJ2-5	TRBD2	CASRGGVGETQYF	TGTGCCAGCAGGGGAGGGGTTGGAGAGACCCAGTACTTC
.	TRBV5-1	TRBJ2-5	TRBD2	CASSTETSGQTQYF	TGCGCCAGCAGCACCGAGACTAGCGGGCAGACCCAGTACTTC
.	TRBV9	TRBJ1-2	.	CASSAESGQTGRYGYTF	TGTGCCAGCAGCGCCGAGTCAGGGCAGACCGGTCGCTATGGCTACACCTTC
.	TRBV5-4	TRBJ2-1	.	CASSFTGSSSYNEQFF	TGTGCCAGCAGTTTCACAGGGTCTAGCTCCTACAATGAGCAGTTCTTC
.	TRBV5-4	TRBJ2-7	.	CASSLRLDPYEQYF	TGTGCCAGCAGCTTGAGACTCGACCCGTACGAGCAGTACTTC
.	TRBV2	TRBJ2-7	TRBD1	CASDRDSHLNEQYF	TGTGCCAGCGACCGGGACAGCCATCTGAACGAGCAGTACTTC
few	TRBV11-2	TRBJ2-1	.	CASSLGGGHSYNEQFF	TGTGCCAGCAGCTTGGGTGGGGGCCACTCCTACAATGAGCAGTTCTTC
.	TRBV7-9	TRBJ1-5	.	CASSLTNSNQPQHF	TGTGCCAGCAGCTTAACTAATAGCAATCAGCCCCAGCATTTT
once	TRBV7-9	TRBJ1-5	.	CSSSSQGLNQPQHF	TGTTCCAGCAGCTCCCAGGGCTTGAATCAGCCCCAGCATTTT
.	TRBV11-2	TRBJ2-4	.	CASSAVVAGGSKYF	.
few	TRBV5-1	TRBJ2-1	.	CASGPGQGNNEQFF	TGCGCCAGCGGACCGGGACAAGGTAACAATGAGCAGTTCTTC
.	TRBV6-5	TRBJ2-7	TRBD1	CARVRRTGLNYEQYF	TGTGCCCGCGTTAGGAGGACAGGGCTTAACTACGAGCAGTACTTC
.	TRBV12-5	TRBJ1-1	TRBD1	CASVLRTGFMNTEAFF	TGTGCTAGTGTTCTTCGGACAGGCTTCATGAACACTGAAGCTTTCTTT
once	TRBV19	TRBJ1-1	TRBD1	CALKGDRGLSFF	TGTGCCCTTAAGGGTGACAGGGGGCTATCTTTCTTT
few	TRBV4-1	TRBJ2-7	.	CASSQVEMRAEEQYF	TGCGCCAGCAGCCAAGTAGAGATGAGGGCAGAGGAGCAGTACTTC
once	TRBV6-6	TRBJ1-6	.	CASSYDTSSYNSPLHF	TGTGCCAGCAGTTACGACACGAGCTCCTATAATTCACCCCTCCACTTT
once	TRBV2	TRBJ1-5	.	CASTKEGVGQPQHF	TGTGCCAGCACCAAAGAGGGGGTGGGTCAGCCCCAGCATTTT
.	TRBV18	TRBJ2-7	.	CASSPRGETYEQYF	TGTGCCAGCTCACCACGGGGGGAAACCTACGAGCAGTACTTC
once	TRBV27	TRBJ2-7	.	CAVETVSYEQYF	TGTGCCGTGGAGACAGTCTCCTACGAGCAGTACTTC
.	TRBV7-9	TRBJ1-5	TRBD1	CASSSTGQGEGQPQHF	TGTGCCAGCAGCTCGACGGGACAGGGGGAAGGGCAGCCCCAGCATTTT
.	TRBV7-9	TRBJ2-1	.	CASSLDGRATNEQFF	TGTGCCAGCAGCTTAGATGGGCGGGCGACAAATGAGCAGTTCTTC
.	TRBV9	TRBJ1-2	.	CASSGRFGQSHNYGYTF	TGTGCCAGCAGCGGTCGTTTTGGACAGTCCCATAACTATGGCTACACCTTC
.	TRBV15	TRBJ2-2	.	CATSSPRSATGELFF	TGTGCCACCAGCAGTCCTAGATCCGCCACCGGGGAGCTGTTTTTT
.	TRBV7-9	TRBJ2-3	TRBD2	CASSLGLAGGTDTQYF	TGTGCCAGCAGCTTAGGACTAGCGGGGGGCACAGATACGCAGTATTTT
.	TRBV19	TRBJ1-4	TRBD1	CASSQTGPKSRLFF	TGTGCCAGTAGTCAGACAGGGCCGAAGTCACGGCTGTTTTTT
.	TRBV5-5	TRBJ1-2	.	CASSGGRAYNYGYTF	TGTGCCAGCAGCGGGGGCAGGGCATATAACTATGGCTACACCTTC
.	TRBV27	TRBJ1-2	TRBD1	CASSYPEMGQGGGYTF	TGTGCCAGCAGTTATCCCGAAATGGGACAGGGGGGTGGCTACACCTTC
.	TRBV2	TRBJ1-5	TRBD1	CASSFDRGGEPQHF	TGTGCCAGCAGTTTCGACAGGGGGGGTGAGCCCCAGCATTTT
.	TRBV6-6	TRBJ2-7	TRBD2	CASSYLSGAAYEQYF	TGTGCCAGCAGTTACCTGAGCGGGGCAGCCTACGAGCAGTACTTC
.	TRBV11-2	TRBJ2-3	TRBD2	CASSLVGAGGPWDTQYF	TGTGCCAGCAGCTTAGTGGGGGCGGGGGGGCCATGGGATACGCAGTATTTT
.	TRBV25-1	TRBJ1-3	.	CASSSRGTGNTIYF	TGTGCCAGCAGTTCCAGGGGCACTGGAAACACCATATATTTT
.	TRBV5-1	TRBJ2-7	.	CASSLGGTGSYEQYF	TGCGCCAGCAGCTTGGGGGGGACTGGATCCTACGAGCAGTACTTC
.	TRBV11-3	TRBJ2-2	.	CASSLPSGGHTGELFF	TGTGCCAGCAGCTTACCTTCGGGGGGCCACACCGGGGAGCTGTTTTTT
.	TRBV30	TRBJ1-6	.	CAWRLQNNSPLHF	TGTGCCTGGAGGTTACAGAATAATTCACCCCTCCACTTT
.	TRBV5-1	TRBJ1-1	TRBD1	CASSLDRGGTEAFF	TGCGCCAGCAGCCTGGACAGGGGAGGAACTGAAGCTTTCTTT
.	TRBV6-1	TRBJ2-5	.	CASSPYGRGLETQYF	TGTGCCAGCAGTCCATACGGGCGGGGGCTGGAGACCCAGTACTTC
.	TRBV15	TRBJ1-4	.	CATSPRSWHNEKLFF	TGTGCCACCAGCCCGCGGTCGTGGCATAATGAAAAACTGTTTTTT
.	TRBV7-9	TRBJ2-3	TRBD2	CASSPGTSADTQYF	TGTGCCAGCAGCCCCGGGACTAGTGCAGATACGCAGTATTTT